The 3 T cell receptor beta chains presented below share a single source sample, sequenced in a study of tumor and adjacent non-tumor tissue in lung cancer. The library came from three nested PCR rounds adapted from ARM-PCR protocols. Each CDR3 protein gets one entry after TCRdb re-called the multiplex PCR reads with MiXCR. The sample lists about 77,000 distinct CDR3 sequences, less than 85% occurring once. RNA was extracted from bulk tissue without any cell sorting. The normal lung tissue was taken more than 3 cm from the tumor edge. The sequenced material came from distant non-tumor lung tissue. These receptors were taken from a man between 65 and 85 years old with non-small cell lung cancer.

In nucleotides, the CDR3 is TGTGCCAGCAGTCATCCCGAGTCAGGGATCGGCTCTGGAAACACCATATATTTT. This gives the protein CASSHPESGIGSGNTIYF. This chain connects TRBV12-3 or TRBV12-4 to TRBJ1-3; weak D call: TRBD1 (5 bases). V dropped 5 bases and J dropped 0 bases, with 20 bases sitting between them. CDR3 length: 18 amino acids.

Regarding this clonotype: Germline and junction disagree at one end, which may indicate a read error. J is TRBJ1-2 and V is TRBV4-2, with 8 bases aligning to TRBD1. Germline assignment: CDR1 LGHNA and CDR2 YNFKEQ. The length of the CDR3 is 16 residues. The CDR3 DNA reads as TGTGCCAGCGGCCAAGAGCAGGGGGCGCGTATCTACGGCTACACCTTC. Translated, it gives CASGQEQGARIYGYTF.

This clonotype was seen once. The final CDR3 position lacks the conserved phenylalanine or tryptophan, pointing to a likely read error. The genes are TRBV29-1 and TRBJ2-5; D remains ambiguous. The DNA end lines up better with TRBJ2-1; the J call may be wrong. The V gene's germline CDR1 is SQVTM and CDR2 ANQGSEA. The CDR3 length is 13 residues. This chain's CDR3 is CRVAVRFQETQFI. Written as DNA, the CDR3 is TGCAGAGTGGCCGTCAGGTTCCAAGAGACCCAGTTCATC.